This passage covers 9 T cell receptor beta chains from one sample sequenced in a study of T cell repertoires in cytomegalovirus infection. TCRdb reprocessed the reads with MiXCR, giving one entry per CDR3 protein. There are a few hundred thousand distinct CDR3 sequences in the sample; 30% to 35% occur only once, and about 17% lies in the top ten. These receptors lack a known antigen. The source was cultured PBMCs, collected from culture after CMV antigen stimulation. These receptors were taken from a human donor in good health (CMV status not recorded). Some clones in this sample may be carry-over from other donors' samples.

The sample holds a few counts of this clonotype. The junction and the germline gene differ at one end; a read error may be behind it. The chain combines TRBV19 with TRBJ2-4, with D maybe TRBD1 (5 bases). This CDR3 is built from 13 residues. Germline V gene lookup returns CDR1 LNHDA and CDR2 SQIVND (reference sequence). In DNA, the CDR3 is TGTGCCAGTAGTTTAGACAGTAAAAACATTCAGTACTTC. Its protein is CASSLDSKNIQYF.

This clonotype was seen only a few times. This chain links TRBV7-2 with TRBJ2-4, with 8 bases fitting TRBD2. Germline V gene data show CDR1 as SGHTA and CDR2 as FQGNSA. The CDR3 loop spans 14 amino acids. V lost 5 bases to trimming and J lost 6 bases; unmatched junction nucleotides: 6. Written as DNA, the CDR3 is TGTGCCAGCAGCCCCCGGGAGGGCGGAAACATTCAGTACTTC. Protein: CASSPREGGNIQYF.

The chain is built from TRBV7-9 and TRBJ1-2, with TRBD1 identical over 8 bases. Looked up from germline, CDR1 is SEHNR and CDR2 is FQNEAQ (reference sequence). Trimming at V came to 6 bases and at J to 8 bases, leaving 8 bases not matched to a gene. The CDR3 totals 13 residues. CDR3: CASREGQAWGYTF. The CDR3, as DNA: TGTGCCAGCAGAGAGGGACAGGCCTGGGGCTACACCTTC.

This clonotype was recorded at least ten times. The CDR3 spells CASSPQVGAPSTDTQYF. Written as DNA, the CDR3 is TGTGCCAGCAGCCCCCAGGTGGGAGCGCCCAGCACAGATACGCAGTATTTT. This sequence joins TRBV7-2 and TRBJ2-3; D might be TRBD2 (5 bases). The CDR3 totals 17 residues. With 5 bases removed from V and 0 bases from J, the gap between germline ends came to 18 bases. Germline loops: CDR1 SGHTA, CDR2 FQGNSA.

In nucleotides, the CDR3 is TGCGCCAGCAGCTCACTAGCGGGAAGTGAGCAGTTCTTC. Amino acids: CASSSLAGSEQFF. The V and J genes are TRBV5-1 and TRBJ2-1; the match to TRBD2 covers 10 bases. The CDR3 length is 13 residues. CDR1 and CDR2 (germline): SGHRS, YFSETQ. The V segment lost 3 bases and the J segment 9 bases; nucleotides outside the gene matches: 3.

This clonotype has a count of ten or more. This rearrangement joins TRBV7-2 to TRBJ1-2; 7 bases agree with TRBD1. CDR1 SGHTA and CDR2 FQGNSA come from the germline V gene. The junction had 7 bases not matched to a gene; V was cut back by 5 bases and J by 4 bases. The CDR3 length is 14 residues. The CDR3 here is CASSPRTGFYGYTF. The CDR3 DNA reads TGTGCCAGCAGCCCCCGGACAGGATTCTATGGCTACACCTTC. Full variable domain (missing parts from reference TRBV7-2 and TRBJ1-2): GAGVSQSPSNKVTEKGKDVELRCDPISGHTALYWYRQSLGQGLEFLIYFQGNSAPDKSGLPSDRFSAERTGGSVSTLTIQRTQQEDSAVYLCASSPRTGFYGYTFGSGTRLTVV.

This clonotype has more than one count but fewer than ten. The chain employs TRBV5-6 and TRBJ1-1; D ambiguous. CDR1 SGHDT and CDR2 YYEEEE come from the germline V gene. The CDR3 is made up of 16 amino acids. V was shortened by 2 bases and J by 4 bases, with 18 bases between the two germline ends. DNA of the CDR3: TGTGCCAGCAGCTTCGAATTGGGTACACGCGGCACTGAAGCTTTCTTT. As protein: CASSFELGTRGTEAFF.

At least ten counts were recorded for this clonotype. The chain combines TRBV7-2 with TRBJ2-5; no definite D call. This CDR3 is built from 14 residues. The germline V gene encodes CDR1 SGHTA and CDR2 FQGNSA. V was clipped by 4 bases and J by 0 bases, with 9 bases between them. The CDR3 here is CASSSGRNQETQYF. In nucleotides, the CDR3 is TGTGCCAGCAGCTCTGGACGGAACCAAGAGACCCAGTACTTC.

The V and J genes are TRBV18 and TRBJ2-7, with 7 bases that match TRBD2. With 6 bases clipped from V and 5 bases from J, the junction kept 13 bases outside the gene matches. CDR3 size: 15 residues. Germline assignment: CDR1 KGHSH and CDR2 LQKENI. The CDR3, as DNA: TGTGCCAGCTCTCTCAACAGTGGCGGGAGCGACGAGCAGTACGTC. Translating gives CASSLNSGGSDEQYV.